Listed below are T cell receptor beta chains from one sample, sequenced in a study of blood T cell repertoires in COVID-19. Assay: immunoSEQ multiplex PCR; the TCRdb copy retains only in-frame clones and omits some. The repertoire includes roughly 180,000 clones, 86% of them detected once, and roughly 8.2% sits in the top ten. The sample consisted of peripheral blood. The receptors originated from a man between 60 and 75 years old with acute or convalescent COVID-19. Each CDR3 is given with its conserved first and last residue. D genes are given only for firm matches. The size of a clone is reported for some rows only, either as once, few or many, or as a class for expanded clones.

>TRBD2|TRBV7-6|-|TRBJ2-2
TGTGCCAGCAGCTTGAGGAGCGGGACCACCGGGGAGCTGTTTTTT
CASSLRSGTTGELFF
>TRBD1|TRBV5-1|-|TRBJ2-7
TGCGCCAGCAGCCTGGGCACCGGGACAGGGATCTACGAGCAGTACTTC
CASSLGTGTGIYEQYF
>TRBD1|TRBV18|once|TRBJ1-5
TGTGCCAGCTCACAAAAACACAGGGGGCAACAGCCCCAGCATTTT
CASSQKHRGQQPQHF
>TRBD1|TRBV5-1|-|TRBJ2-2
TGCGCCAGCAGCTTCGGTCTTTCGACAGGGGCCGTCACCGGGGAGCTGTTTTTT
CASSFGLSTGAVTGELFF
>-|TRBV9|-|TRBJ2-1
TGTGCCAGCAGCGTAGTCCGGACTGCCTCCTACAATGAGCAGTTCTTC
CASSVVRTASYNEQFF
>-|TRBV3-1/TRBV3-2|-|TRBJ1-5
TGTGCCAGCAGCCAAGATCTAGGGGTTTTACAGCCCCAGCATTTT
CASSQDLGVLQPQHF
>TRBD2|TRBV4-1|-|TRBJ2-1
TGCGCCAGCAGCCAATTACTAGCGGGAGGGTACAATGAGCAGTTCTTC
CASSQLLAGGYNEQFF
>TRBD1|TRBV5-1|once|TRBJ2-3
TGCGCCAGCAGCTTGTACGGGACAGGTTTCTTCACAGATACGCAGTATTTT
CASSLYGTGFFTDTQYF
>-|TRBV6-5|-|TRBJ1-4
TGTGCCAGCAGTCCCTCCCCAGTCAGAGGAGAAAAACTGTTTTTT
CASSPSPVRGEKLFF
>TRBD1|TRBV5-1|once|TRBJ1-3
TGCGCCAGCAGCCCCGGGACAGGTGGAAACACCATATATTTT
CASSPGTGGNTIYF
>-|TRBV5-1|few|TRBJ1-3
TGCGCCAGCAGCTTGACGAGCTCTGGAAACACCATATATTTT
CASSLTSSGNTIYF
>TRBD2|TRBV4-1|few|TRBJ2-1
TGCGCCAGCAGCCAAGCGGGTGGTAGCGGGAAAACTGAGCAGTTCTTC
CASSQAGGSGKTEQFF
>-|TRBV19|-|TRBJ1-2
TGTGCCAGTAGCATAAACAGGGCGGCTAACTATGGCTACACCTTC
CASSINRAANYGYTF
>-|TRBV28|-|TRBJ1-2
TGTGCCAGCAGTTTCTACAGGGCGAACGGCTACACCTTC
CASSFYRANGYTF
>TRBD2|TRBV11-2|-|TRBJ2-2
TGTGCCAGCAGCGTAGGGGCTAGCGGGAGAAGGACCGGGGAGCTGTTTTTT
CASSVGASGRRTGELFF
>-|TRBV18|-|TRBJ1-3
TGTGCCAGCTCACCGGCCCCGGCGGTGGTGCTCTCTGGAAACACCATATATTTT
CASSPAPAVVLSGNTIYF
>-|TRBV6-5|-|TRBJ1-2
TGTGCCTCCGTATCTCCGGTAGCTAACTATGGCTACACCTTC
CASVSPVANYGYTF
>-|TRBV19|-|TRBJ2-7
TGTGCCACAGTACCCAGGGGAAATACCTACGAGCAGTACTTC
CATVPRGNTYEQYF
>-|TRBV28|-|TRBJ1-3
TGTGCCAGCAACCCCCTAGCGGGGAGTTTAGGAAACACCATATATTTT
CASNPLAGSLGNTIYF
>TRBD1|TRBV11-2|-|TRBJ1-2
TGTGCCAGCAGCTTAGACCTCCGGACAGGGAACAAAGGCTACACCTTC
CASSLDLRTGNKGYTF
>-|TRBV7-2|-|TRBJ2-3
TGTGCCAGCAGCTTAGTTCCGGGAGTAGGCACAGATACGCAGTATTTT
CASSLVPGVGTDTQYF
>TRBD1|TRBV4-1|-|TRBJ1-4
TGCGCCAGCAGCCCATTAACCGGGACAGGGATCTTGTTTTTT
CASSPLTGTGILFF
>TRBD2|TRBV18|many|TRBJ2-2
TGTGCCAGCTCAAGGGGACTAGCGGGAGCCGGTACCGGGGAGCTGTTTTTT
CASSRGLAGAGTGELFF
>TRBD1|TRBV7-8|-|TRBJ1-5
TGTGCCAGCAGCTTAATAGGGACAGGGTCAGGCCTCAATCAGCCCCAGCATTTT
CASSLIGTGSGLNQPQHF
>TRBD1|TRBV6-5|-|TRBJ1-2
TGTGCCAGCACCCAGGGGGCCCCTCCTTGGGGCTACACCTTC
CASTQGAPPWGYTF
>TRBD2|TRBV27|-|TRBJ2-1
TGTGCCAGCAGTCCGGGACTAGCGGGAATGGATGAGCAGTTCTTC
CASSPGLAGMDEQFF
>TRBD2|TRBV7-9|-|TRBJ2-3
TGTGCCAGCGAACCTGGACTAGCAGGAGCAGATACGCAGTATTTT
CASEPGLAGADTQYF
>TRBD2|TRBV5-4|-|TRBJ2-3
TGTGCCAGCAGCTTGCTAGCGGCTTACACAGATACGCAGTATTTT
CASSLLAAYTDTQYF
>TRBD1|TRBV3-1/TRBV3-2|-|TRBJ1-2
TGTGCCAGCAGCCAATACCGACAGGGGGACTATGGCTACACCTTC
CASSQYRQGDYGYTF
>-|TRBV27|few|TRBJ2-3
TGTGCCAGCAGTTTCCAAGAGAGGGATACGCAGTATTTT
CASSFQERDTQYF
>-|TRBV6-5|-|TRBJ2-5
-
CASSSSTGGEETQYF
>TRBD1|TRBV7-9|-|TRBJ2-7
TGTGCCAGCAGTTCGGACAGGGCCGGCGACGAGCAGTACTTC
CASSSDRAGDEQYF
>TRBD1|TRBV5-5|-|TRBJ1-1
TGTGCCAGCAGCTTTCGGACAGGGGCGGGGAACACTGAAGCTTTCTTT
CASSFRTGAGNTEAFF
>-|TRBV13|-|TRBJ2-7
TGTGCCAGCAGCCCGCCTCCCGGACAAAGGGGATACTACGAGCAGTACTTC
CASSPPPGQRGYYEQYF
>-|TRBV7-3|once|TRBJ1-6
TGTGCCAGCAGCCGGACAGCTGGTAATTCACCCCTCCACTTT
CASSRTAGNSPLHF
>-|TRBV27|-|TRBJ1-5
TGTGCCAGCAGTTTTAAGGCCCCGGGATATAATAGCAATCAGCCCCAGCATTTT
CASSFKAPGYNSNQPQHF
>-|TRBV2|-|TRBJ1-1
TGTGCCAGCAGTGGCGGTAGGAGCACTGAAGCTTTCTTT
CASSGGRSTEAFF
>TRBD1|TRBV28|-|TRBJ1-6
TGTGCCAGCAGTTTATTTGCCGGGACAGGGGATTCACCCCTCCACTTT
CASSLFAGTGDSPLHF
>-|TRBV5-1|-|TRBJ1-2
TGCGCCAGCAGCTTTAGCAGGGGAAGAGGGGTAGATGGCTACACCTTC
CASSFSRGRGVDGYTF
>-|TRBV28|-|TRBJ1-4
TGTGCCAGCAGCCAAGGGGGGGGAAGGGGTAATGAAAAACTGTTTTTT
CASSQGGGRGNEKLFF
>-|TRBV27|once|TRBJ2-5
TGTGCCAGCAGTTTCGCGGATAGTAGGGAGACCCAGTACTTC
CASSFADSRETQYF